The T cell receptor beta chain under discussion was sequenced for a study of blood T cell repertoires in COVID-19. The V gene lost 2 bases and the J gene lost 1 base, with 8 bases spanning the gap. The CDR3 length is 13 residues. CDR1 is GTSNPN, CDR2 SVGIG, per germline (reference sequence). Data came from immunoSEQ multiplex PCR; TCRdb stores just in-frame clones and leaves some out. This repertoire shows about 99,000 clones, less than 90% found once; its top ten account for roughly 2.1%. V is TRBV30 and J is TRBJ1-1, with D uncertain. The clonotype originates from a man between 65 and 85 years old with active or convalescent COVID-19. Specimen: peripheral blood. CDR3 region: CAWSTAQNTEAFF. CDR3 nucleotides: TGTGCCTGGAGTACAGCCCAGAACACTGAAGCTTTCTTT. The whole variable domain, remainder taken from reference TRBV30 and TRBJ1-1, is SQTIHQWPATLVQPVGSPLSLECTVEGTSNPNLYWYRQAAGRGLQLLFYSVGIGQISSEVPQNLSASRPQDRQFILSSKKLLLSDSGFYLCAWSTAQNTEAFFGQGTRLTVV.